One sample yielded the 9 T cell receptor beta chains listed below, sequenced in a study of molecular identifiers for immune sequencing clone quantification. TCRdb called the PCR reads again in MiXCR, with one record for every CDR3 protein. The data show roughly 320,000 distinct CDR3 sequences, roughly a fifth seen once. The sequencing sample was made of naive CD8+ T cells from blood, with Jurkat cell RNA spiked in. Subset meaning: FACS-sorted CD8+CD4-CCR7+CD45RA+ naive T cells. These receptors all stem from a human donor in good health. Some libraries in this study had Jurkat cell RNA spiked in.

This clonotype was seen only a few times. The CDR3 DNA reads as TGTGCCAGCAGTGAGATTCTGGGCACTGAAGCTTTCTTT. Its translation: CASSEILGTEAFF. This chain joins TRBV6-2 or TRBV6-3 and TRBJ1-1; no clear D gene. Germline V gives CDR1 MNHEY, CDR2 SVGEGT. CDR3 length: 13 residues. The germline V and J ends were trimmed by 5 bases and 4 bases, with 11 bases remaining between them.

Many counts were recorded for this clonotype. This sequence joins TRBV6-6 and TRBJ2-1, with 11 bases that match TRBD2. This CDR3 region has 14 residues. J lost 3 bases, V lost 6 bases, and 1 base had no gene match. In germline, CDR1 is MNHNY, CDR2 SVGAGI (reference sequence). The CDR3 protein is CASRLAGGYNEQFF. In DNA form, the CDR3 reads TGTGCCAGCAGGCTAGCGGGGGGCTACAATGAGCAGTTCTTC.

This clonotype was observed many times. This chain joins TRBV3-1 and TRBJ2-7; D gene ambiguous. This CDR3 spans 15 amino acids. Trimming shortened V by 0 bases and J by 2 bases, and 11 bases separated the two germline ends. The germline CDR1 and CDR2 sequences are LGHDT and YNNKEL (reference sequence). As DNA, the CDR3 is TGTGCCAGCAGCCAAGATCGGTCAGCAGCCTACGAGCAGTACTTC. This sequence encodes CASSQDRSAAYEQYF.

Details on this clonotype: The conserved phenylalanine or tryptophan normally closing the CDR3 is absent here, so this likely arose from a read error. The chain uses TRBV6-5 and TRBJ2-1, with TRBD2 identical over 11 bases. The CDR3 sequence is 16 residues long. Trimming took 6 bases from V and 6 from J; bases not matched to a gene: 10. Germline lookup yields CDR1 MNHEY and CDR2 SVGAGI. For the CDR3, the DNA is TGTGCCAGCAGCCCATACTCTAGCGGGGGGAGCAATGAGCAGTTCGTC. As protein: CASSPYSSGGSNEQFV.

As concerns this clonotype: A much more abundant neighbour one base away suggests this may be a read error. The rearrangement links TRBV13 to TRBJ2-2; 8 bases align to TRBD1. The CDR3 loop spans 14 amino acids. The junction had 8 bases not matched to a gene; V was cut back by 8 bases and J by 6 bases. CDR1 is PRHDT, CDR2 FYEKMQ, per germline (reference sequence). CDR3 residues: CASVQGAYPGELFF. The CDR3 nucleotides are TGTGCCAGCGTGCAGGGGGCATACCCCGGGGAGCTGTTTTTT.

This clonotype has at least ten counts. The chain couples TRBV27 to TRBJ2-5; 8 bases are a match to TRBD1. The CDR3 has 15 amino acids. The junction had 7 bases not matched to a gene; V was cut back by 6 bases and J by 1 base. CDR1 and CDR2 (germline): MNHEY, SMNVEV (reference sequence). The CDR3, as DNA: TGTGCCAGCAGGGTGGACAGGGCACGCCAAGAGACCCAGTACTTC. Encoded protein: CASRVDRARQETQYF.

The sample holds many counts of this clonotype. The V and J genes are TRBV4-3 and TRBJ2-7; D gene uncertain. Trimming left V 3 bases short and J 5 bases short, with 8 bases between. The CDR3 contains 12 residues. CDR1 is LGHNA, CDR2 YSLEER, per germline. CDR3 sequence (DNA): TGCGCCAGCAGCCAGGGCCATAACGAGCAGTACTTC. Translated, it gives CASSQGHNEQYF.

This clonotype was recorded many times. The rearrangement joins TRBV4-3 to TRBJ1-3; D gene unclear. CDR3 size: 16 residues. Trimming took 0 bases from V and 0 from J, leaving 9 bases between them. Per the germline V gene, CDR1 is LGHNA and CDR2 is YSLEER. The CDR3 DNA is TGCGCCAGCAGCCAAGATGCCAGCGCCTCTGGAAACACCATATATTTT. Translation gives CASSQDASASGNTIYF.

This clonotype was seen at least ten times. V usage is TRBV5-6 and J usage is TRBJ2-2; TRBD2 might be the D (5 bases). The CDR3 has 15 residues. Trimming took off 1 base at V and 1 base at J, with 8 bases between the two ends. Germline V gene sequence: CDR1 SGHDT, CDR2 YYEEEE. In nucleotides, the CDR3 is TGTGCCAGCAGCTTGATAGAGGGGAACACCGGGGAGCTGTTTTTT. Translation gives CASSLIEGNTGELFF.